Below, 28 T cell receptor beta chains from the same sample are listed, as sequenced in a study of blood T cells in healthy people across ages. Then a second PCR, running roughly 7 to 11 cycles, was carried out with a sample-barcoded 5' primer and a J-beta primer mix. MiXCR was run by TCRdb on the 5' RACE reads, yielding one entry per CDR3 protein. Among approximately 810,000 distinct CDR3 sequences listed, 25% to 30% were seen once. The sequencing input was blood. The receptors originated from a woman of 80 years or more in good health.

This clonotype was counted ten times or more. The V call is TRBV7-2, the J call TRBJ2-1; D tentatively reads TRBD1 or TRBD2 (5 bases each). The CDR3 spans 13 residues. Trimming removed 4 bases from V and 7 bases from J, with 11 bases in between. Germline V CDR1 and CDR2: SGHTA, FQGNSA. CDR3 residues: CASSYGGQNEQFF. The DNA for the CDR3 is TGTGCCAGCAGCTATGGAGGACAAAATGAGCAGTTCTTC. The variable domain in full, with the rest retrieved from reference TRBV7-2 and TRBJ2-1, is GAGVSQSPSNKVTEKGKDVELRCDPISGHTALYWYRQSLGQGLEFLIYFQGNSAPDKSGLPSDRFSAERTGGSVSTLTIQRTQQEDSAVYLCASSYGGQNEQFFGPGTRLTVL.

In its sample, this clonotype was seen a few times. The chain links TRBV5-4 to TRBJ2-5, with 11 bases identical to TRBD2. Germline trimming cut 4 bases from V and 11 bases from J; bases unmatched to any gene: 13. The CDR3 has 15 amino acids. In germline, CDR1 is SGHNT, CDR2 YYREEE (reference sequence). The CDR3 reads CASSPRDSGGDEQYF. The CDR3 DNA is TGTGCCAGCAGCCCCCGGGATAGCGGGGGGGATGAGCAGTACTTC.

As for this clonotype: This may be a read error, as it is one base from a much larger clone. The chain is built from TRBV29-1 and TRBJ2-5, with D perhaps matching TRBD1 (7 bases). Germline V CDR1 and CDR2: SQVTM, ANQGSEA. CDR3 length: 14 amino acids. The CDR3 spells CSVVAGGSGEAQYF. The CDR3 nucleotides read TGCAGCGTTGTTGCAGGGGGGAGTGGAGAGGCCCAGTACTTC.

The count of this clonotype is one. J is TRBJ2-5 and V is TRBV14; D is uncertain. Germline-derived CDR1 and CDR2 are SGHDN and FVKESK. CDR3 length: 13 residues. Trimming left V 0 bases short and J 11 bases short, with 13 bases between. Here the CDR3 DNA reads TGTGCCAGCAGCCAAGAACTAATGACCGCTCAGTACTTC. This translates into CASSQELMTAQYF.

With respect to this clonotype: One junction end disagrees with the germline gene, perhaps due to a read error. The chain employs TRBV12-3 or TRBV12-4 and TRBJ2-3; TRBD1 or TRBD2 may be the D gene (5 bases each). This CDR3 comprises 14 residues. This CDR3 reads CASSLGGVADAQYF. In DNA form, the CDR3 reads TGTGCCAGCAGTTTAGGAGGGGTCGCAGATGCGCAGTATTTT.

The chain carries TRBV5-1 and TRBJ2-1, with a tentative D call TRBD2 (5 bases). This CDR3 has 14 amino acids. The germline V gene encodes CDR1 SGHRS and CDR2 YFSETQ. V lost 0 bases and J lost 9, with 13 bases in between. The CDR3 sequence: CASSLALGEREQFF. The CDR3 region has the DNA TGCGCCAGCAGCTTGGCCCTCGGGGAGCGTGAGCAGTTCTTC.

The rearrangement joins TRBV25-1 to TRBJ2-1, with D tentatively TRBD2 (7 bases). Trimming pared 3 bases from V and 11 bases from J, leaving 20 bases between. Germline lookup yields CDR1 MGHDK and CDR2 SYGVNS. The CDR3 is made up of 15 amino acids. The chain's CDR3 is CASSDRGAYYSKQFF. The CDR3, as DNA: TGTGCCAGCAGTGACCGGGGGGCTTACTACAGTAAGCAGTTCTTC.

This clonotype was observed at least ten times. V gene TRBV20-1 combines with J gene TRBJ2-1; 9 bases are a match to TRBD2. Germline CDR1 is DFQATT and CDR2 is SNEGSKA (reference sequence). This CDR3 has 12 residues. With 1 base clipped from V and 14 bases from J, the junction kept 6 bases outside the gene matches. CDR3 loop: CSARGAAGGEFF. CDR3 nucleotides: TGCAGTGCTAGAGGCGCGGCGGGGGGGGAGTTCTTC.

Only a few counts were recorded for this clonotype. The chain joins TRBV20-1 to TRBJ1-5, with D possibly being TRBD1 (5 bases). The V and J ends lost 0 bases and 0 bases respectively, with 9 bases between them. The CDR3 covers 15 residues. CDR1 and CDR2 from the germline V gene are DFQATT and SNEGSKA (reference sequence). The CDR3 reads CSARETGHSNQPQHF. As DNA, the CDR3 is TGCAGTGCTAGAGAAACAGGTCATAGCAATCAGCCCCAGCATTTT.

This chain uses TRBV29-1 with TRBJ1-1; D unclear. This CDR3 contains 15 residues. With 3 bases removed from V and 1 base from J, the gap between germline ends came to 15 bases. Per germline, CDR1 SQVTM and CDR2 ANQGSEA. The CDR3 sequence is CSVDPSWQPNTEAFF. The CDR3 DNA is TGCAGCGTTGACCCATCTTGGCAGCCGAACACTGAAGCTTTCTTT.

This clonotype was seen repeatedly, ten times or more. V is TRBV7-9 and J is TRBJ2-4, with TRBD2 as a possible D gene (7 bases). Trimming shortened V by 5 bases and J by 3 bases, and 23 bases separated the two germline ends. The CDR3 length is 18 residues. CDR1 and CDR2 (germline): SEHNR, FQNEAQ (reference sequence). The CDR3 region has the DNA TGTGCCAGCAGCGCGGTCGTGGCGGGGGCTCTGGGCAAAAACATTCAGTACTTC. It is translated as CASSAVVAGALGKNIQYF.

This chain joins TRBV6-1 and TRBJ1-2; perhaps TRBD1 as D (6 bases). V was trimmed by 8 bases and J by 0 bases, leaving 19 bases between them. The CDR3 sequence is 16 residues long. CDR1 and CDR2 from the germline V gene are MNHNS and SASEGT. CDR3 DNA sequence: TGTGCCAGCGGGAGACGGGGGGCACCTTCTAACTATGGCTACACCTTC. Protein: CASGRRGAPSNYGYTF.

On this clonotype: The junction differs from germline at one of its ends, possibly a read error. The CDR3 protein is CASSFNSSQPQHF. CDR3 nucleotide sequence: TGTGCCAGCAGTTTTAACAGCAGTCAGCCCCAGCATTTT. The chain carries TRBV12-3 or TRBV12-4 and TRBJ1-5; D uncertain. The CDR3 spans 13 residues.

This clonotype was seen repeatedly, ten times or more. V is TRBV10-1 and J is TRBJ2-3; 9 bases align to TRBD1. Germline V lookup: CDR1 WNHNN, CDR2 SYGVQD (reference sequence). CDR3 length equals 16 residues. With 5 bases clipped from V and 9 bases from J, the junction kept 15 bases outside the gene matches. CDR3 amino acids: CASSRGQGLSRETQYF. DNA of the CDR3: TGCGCCAGCAGTCGGGGACAGGGACTATCCCGGGAAACGCAGTATTTT.

This chain joins TRBV7-8 and TRBJ2-5, with D tentatively TRBD2 (5 bases). The CDR3 is 17 residues long. Germline V CDR1 and CDR2: SGHVS, FQNEAQ. Deletions cut 3 bases from V and 2 bases from J, with 19 bases between. CDR3 region: CASSFGRVRGPQETQYF. In DNA form, the CDR3 reads TGTGCCAGCAGCTTCGGTAGAGTCCGGGGTCCTCAAGAGACCCAGTACTTC.

The chain combines TRBV11-2 with TRBJ2-2; no reliable D call. The CDR3 runs 14 residues. Germline V gene data show CDR1 as SGHAT and CDR2 as FQNNGV. V was clipped by 5 bases and J by 3 bases, with 10 bases between them. The CDR3 nucleotides read TGTGCCAGCAGCGTGCACCGGGACACCGGGGAGCTGTTTTTT. Its translation is CASSVHRDTGELFF.

On this clonotype itself: At one end, the junction sequence differs from germline, possibly due to a read error. J is TRBJ2-2 and V is TRBV7-2; D might be TRBD1 or TRBD2, each matching 5 bases. Germline V lookup: CDR1 SGHTA, CDR2 FQGNSA. The CDR3 has 14 amino acids. The CDR3 DNA is TGTGCCAGCAGCCACGGGACCTCCATCGGGGAGCGGTTTTTT. It encodes CASSHGTSIGERFF. Drawing the rest from reference TRBV7-2 and TRBJ2-2, the complete variable domain is GAGVSQSPSNKVTEKGKDVELRCDPISGHTALYWYRQSLGQGLEFLIYFQGNSAPDKSGLPSDRFSAERTGGSVSTLTIQRTQQEDSAVYLCASSHGTSIGERFFGEGSRLTVL.

This clonotype was counted ten times or more. The chain uses TRBV12-3 or TRBV12-4 and TRBJ1-5; D unresolved. V dropped 3 bases and J dropped 2 bases, with 17 bases sitting between them. This CDR3 has 17 residues. CDR3 coding DNA: TGTGCCAGCAGTTTGAGGCAAAAGACCTCTCGCAATCAGCCCCAGCATTTT. Translated: CASSLRQKTSRNQPQHF.

This clonotype appeared a few times. V and J are TRBV2 and TRBJ2-7, with D unclear. This CDR3 contains 13 residues. V dropped 2 bases and J dropped 6 bases, with 11 bases sitting between them. Germline lookup yields CDR1 SNHLY and CDR2 FYNNEI. The CDR3 DNA reads as TGTGCCAGCAGTGAAACCGTCGGGCTCGAGCAGTACTTC. It encodes CASSETVGLEQYF.

This clonotype was observed a handful of times. The V and J genes are TRBV6-1 and TRBJ1-2; the D gene is possibly TRBD1 (6 bases). Germline V gene sequence: CDR1 MNHNS, CDR2 SASEGT. V gave up 5 bases and J gave up 5 bases, with 18 bases separating them. CDR3 size: 15 residues. CDR3 coding DNA: TGTGCCAGCAGTCAAGGAACAGGGATTGCTTATGGCTACACCTTC. Translation gives CASSQGTGIAYGYTF.

This clonotype was seen repeatedly, ten times or more. CDR3 DNA: TGCGCCAGCAGCCAAGAGGCAGGGCCTGACTCCTATGGCTACACCTTC. This encodes CASSQEAGPDSYGYTF. The chain uses TRBV4-3 and TRBJ1-2; D might be TRBD1 (5 bases). Germline assignment: CDR1 LGHNA and CDR2 YSLEER. CDR3 size: 16 residues. V lost 0 bases and J 4 bases, leaving 15 bases between the germline ends.

This clonotype came up many times. The chain carries TRBV12-3 or TRBV12-4 and TRBJ2-5; D gene unclear. V lost 6 bases to trimming and J lost 5 bases, with 10 bases between them. The CDR3 spans 12 residues. The CDR3 here is CASRLGRETQYF. The CDR3 DNA follows: TGTGCCAGCAGGCTAGGCCGTGAGACCCAGTACTTC.

This clonotype showed up just a few times. The V gene is TRBV20-1, the J gene TRBJ1-2, with 11 bases matching TRBD1. The germline V gene has CDR1 DFQATT and CDR2 SNEGSKA (reference sequence). The CDR3 length is 13 residues. V lost 0 bases and J lost 7; bases outside the gene matches: 1. CDR3 nucleotide sequence: TGCAGTGCTAGAGATGGGACAGGGGGTGGCTACACCTTC. Protein: CSARDGTGGGYTF.

This clonotype showed up many times. This chain joins TRBV7-2 and TRBJ2-3; no clear D gene. This CDR3 comprises 15 residues. Germline V lookup: CDR1 SGHTA, CDR2 FQGNSA. V gave up 7 bases and J gave up 5 bases, with 19 bases separating them. CDR3: CASNLDGSTRDTQYF. CDR3 bases: TGTGCCAGCAACCTCGACGGGTCTACGAGAGATACGCAGTATTTT.

The chain joins TRBV18 to TRBJ1-3; D gene ambiguous. Between the trimmed V and J ends, which lost 0 bases and 1 base, there was a span of 7 bases. The V gene's germline CDR1 is KGHSH and CDR2 LQKENI. This CDR3 region has 15 residues. This CDR3 is CASSPPAGSGNTIYF. CDR3 sequence (DNA): TGTGCCAGCTCACCACCGGCAGGATCTGGAAACACCATATATTTT.

This clonotype was counted ten times or more. The chain carries TRBV20-1 and TRBJ2-3, with TRBD2 identical over 12 bases. Germline values: CDR1 DFQATT, CDR2 SNEGSKA (reference sequence). V lost 6 bases to trimming and J lost 1 base; unmatched junction nucleotides: 11. The CDR3 covers 17 residues. The CDR3 region is CSAVRLAGEFGTDTQYF. DNA of the CDR3: TGCAGTGCCGTTAGACTAGCGGGGGAATTTGGCACAGATACGCAGTATTTT.

This clonotype was picked up a small number of times. The chain is built from TRBV11-3 and TRBJ2-1, with no clear D. The CDR3 spans 14 residues. Trimming shortened V by 2 bases and J by 3 bases, and 8 bases separated the two germline ends. CDR1 and CDR2 from the germline V gene are SGHNT and YENEEA. The CDR3 spells CASSLRANYNEQFF. The CDR3 DNA reads as TGTGCCAGCAGCTTAAGGGCTAACTACAATGAGCAGTTCTTC. The entire variable domain, with the rest obtained from reference TRBV11-3 and TRBJ2-1, is as follows: EAGVVQSPRYKIIEKKQPVAFWCNPISGHNTLYWYLQNLGQGPELLIRYENEEAVDDSQLPKDRFSAERLKGVDSTLKIQPAELGDSAVYLCASSLRANYNEQFFGPGTRLTVL.

This clonotype occurred many times. This chain links TRBV12-3 or TRBV12-4 with TRBJ2-7; no clear D. This CDR3 is 12 amino acids long. The V end was cut by 6 bases, the J end by 8 bases, with 14 bases between. The CDR3 DNA reads as TGTGCCAGCAGCCAGGAACTAAGTAAGCAGTACTTC. This sequence encodes CASSQELSKQYF.